This entry concerns a single T cell receptor beta chain. This sample is drawn from a study of blood T cell repertoires in COVID-19. The wider study: There were acute and convalescent COVID-19 samples, and they came from the United States, Italy and Spain. T cells, B-cell-depleted T cells, or PBMCs supplied cDNA or gDNA.

Per the original data handling: Estimated nucleated cell counts came from reference gene primer amplification. TCRdb keeps only in-frame clones here, not all; method: immunoSEQ multiplex PCR. V, J and clone size were drawn from that table, and D and trimming were deduced from the DNA. The sample lists about 85,000 clones; about 90% were seen once. This CDR3 is built from 15 residues. J was trimmed by 4 bases and V by 10 bases; bases with no gene match: 11. Germline CDR1 reads SGHRS; CDR2 reads YFSETQ. This receptor was obtained from a woman over 75 with acute or convalescent COVID-19. This chain joins TRBV5-1 and TRBJ1-6; 7 bases line up with TRBD1. Sequenced material: peripheral blood. The CDR3 nucleotides are TGCGCCCTCTATCCCGGGACAGCATATAATTCACCCCTCCACTTT. It specifies CALYPGTAYNSPLHF. The full variable domain, its missing parts supplied by reference TRBV5-1 and TRBJ1-6, is KAGVTQTPRYLIKTRGQQVTLSCSPISGHRSVSWYQQTPGQGLQFLFEYFSETQRNKGNFPGRFSGRQFSNSRSEMNVSTLELGDSALYLCALYPGTAYNSPLHFGNGTRLTVT.